This T cell receptor (beta chain) was sequenced during a study of T cells after posttransplantation cyclophosphamide (dated by TCRdb to the mid-2010s). In the study overall: Using TRB sequencing, the study followed how the T cell repertoire rebuilt after myeloablative bone marrow transplantation with posttransplantation cyclophosphamide given as GVHD prophylaxis. Samples from 30 to 45 PTCy-treated patients and approximately 16 related bone marrow donors of those patients were subjected to antigen receptor sequencing. Blood from all 30 or so PTCy patients with 1-year posttransplant specimens was subjected to TRB sequencing. Up to 3 additional blood samples from 2 to 5.2 years after transplant were also TRB-sequenced in 3 patients, as was pretransplant blood from a handful of patients. TRA and TRB clonality were tightly correlated in several samples, so subsequent TCR analyses focused on TRB only. Public TRB sequences were compared against a database of over 3,600 sequences linked to responses to pathogens, tumor antigens, self-antigens and alloantigens. Results and caveats for the whole study, not just this receptor: At 1-2 months, donor-recipient similarity was low but rose over the first year, and the later blood repertoires were often dominated by donor CD8+ memory clones. Across the roughly 48 patients, TRB clonality was highly associated with recipient CMV seropositivity and CMV reactivation, and diversity with PTCy was similar to that in the CNI/methotrexate controls. The TRB repertoires of T cells infiltrating skin or the GI tract showed only limited overlap with the TRB repertoires found in blood.

Reading the label with the study, this specimen's treatment or condition is: high-dose cyclophosphamide on days +3 and +4 as single-agent GVHD prophylaxis. For conditioning, the PTCy patients got busulfan and fludarabine, then a related or unrelated marrow graft, followed by cyclophosphamide on days +3 and +4. The PTCy-treated patients were enrolled in a prospective multi-institutional clinical trial. Peripheral blood and bone marrow mononuclear cells were isolated by Ficoll-Hypaque density centrifugation and were cryopreserved. Genomic DNA was used for TRB sequencing, which was performed with the immunoSEQ assay at survey resolution or with the hsTCRB kit. The paper's processing steps were these. The immunoSEQ software handled initial read processing, and the LymphoSeq R package was used for repertoire analyses. Clonality was computed as 1 minus normalized Shannon entropy, and a Gini coefficient was also calculated for each TRB dataset. To infer phenotypes in unsorted samples, TRB sequences from sorted subsets of the recipient or donor were mapped onto the unsorted samples of the same recipient. TCRdb took over this immuneACCESS table, retaining in-frame rearrangements with V and J assigned. Such tables are incomplete; in checked studies, under half of the missing clones stem from an unresolved V gene, and the remainder is unexplained. That table is the source of V, J and clone size, and D and trimming were worked out from the DNA. This sample has about 10,000 clones, none of them a singleton. About 28% of the sample is in the top ten clones.

This clone was counted ten times or more. Its target antigen remains unknown. Per-base qualities were not stored, and no clone one base away is much larger. From cysteine to phenylalanine, the CDR3 is 15 amino acids long. The sequence is cut down to CDR3 DNA, 45 bases in frame from base 1. The germline ends are 14 bases apart after V is trimmed by 2 bases and J by 4 bases. CDR1 and CDR2 were assigned from the germline V gene as MNHEY and SVGAGI. Sequencing was performed on PBMCs, taken after allogeneic stem cell transplant with posttransplant cyclophosphamide. The sequence was collected from a female patient aged 40 to 55 who received an allogeneic stem cell transplant from a related donor, was CMV-positive, and had no GVHD. Where a transplant has occurred, the graft donor may have supplied some of the T cells. The receptor chain draws on TRBV6-5 and TRBJ1-1, with the D gene uncertain. The nucleotides read TGTGCCAGCAGTTACGCCTCCGGGTACGGCACTGAAGCTTTCTTT. It codes for CASSYASGYGTEAFF.